This T cell receptor (beta chain) was observed in a study of blood T cells in healthy people across ages. A sample-barcoded 5' primer and a J-beta primer mix were used in a second PCR of about 7 to 12 cycles. Each of the samples gave a minimum of 2.5 million paired-end reads that contained CDR3. TCRdb independently ran MiXCR on the 5' RACE reads; one entry per CDR3 protein. The sample yields roughly 1,500,000 distinct CDR3 sequences, about 31% seen once. V shed 3 bases and J shed 9 bases, with 15 bases lying between them. This CDR3 spans 14 amino acids. This sequence originates from a woman in her 30s in good health. This chain connects TRBV12-3 or TRBV12-4 to TRBJ2-1; D is perhaps TRBD1 or TRBD2 (5 bases each). Source material: blood. The CDR3 loop reads CASSFGTPGGEQFF. CDR3 bases: TGTGCCAGCAGTTTCGGGACGCCCGGCGGTGAGCAGTTCTTC.